Listed below are T cell receptor beta chains from one sample, sequenced in a study of radiotherapy plus CTLA-4 blockade in lung cancer. Clones were read by immunoSEQ multiplex PCR, and TCRdb kept only the in-frame ones, dropping some. The sample holds over 100,000 clones, roughly 77% seen once. Sample: peripheral blood, taken from a patient treated with radiotherapy plus ipilimumab. The receptors come from a human donor with non-small cell lung cancer that progressed on radiotherapy plus ipilimumab. Some clones in this sample may be carry-over from other donors' samples. The CDR3 runs from the conserved cysteine through the conserved F or W. A D gene is named only where the DNA matches it firmly. Only some rows state a clone size, as once, few, many or a class for expanded clones.

TRBV18	-	-	TRBJ2-1	CASSPLAVTLGDEQFF	TGTGCCAGCTCACCTCTTGCGGTAACCCTAGGCGATGAGCAGTTCTTC
TRBV18	-	few	TRBJ1-6	CASSPDQVSPLHF	TGTGCCAGCTCACCCGATCAGGTTTCACCCCTCCACTTT
TRBV10-3	-	once	TRBJ1-1	CAISESSGGEAFF	TGTGCCATCAGTGAGTCTAGTGGGGGAGAAGCTTTCTTT
TRBV5-4	-	-	TRBJ1-1	CASSPGRMNTEAFF	TGTGCCAGCAGCCCGGGACGTATGAACACTGAAGCTTTCTTT
TRBV5-1	-	-	TRBJ2-7	CASSSSGGARTFLHGSSYEQYF	TGCGCCAGCAGCTCTTCCGGAGGGGCGAGGACCTTCCTCCACGGCAGCTCCTACGAGCAGTACTTC
TRBV29-1	TRBD1	-	TRBJ2-3	CSATGGAGDTQYF	TGCAGCGCCACAGGGGGAGCAGGAGATACGCAGTATTTT
TRBV6-5	TRBD1	-	TRBJ2-7	CASSRQGVYEQYF	TGTGCCAGCAGTCGACAGGGGGTGTACGAGCAGTACTTC
TRBV18	TRBD1	-	TRBJ2-7	CASSPRDRPYEQYF	TGTGCCAGCTCACCTCGGGACAGACCCTACGAGCAGTACTTC
TRBV2	-	few	TRBJ1-5	CASRAQTGSGNQPQHF	TGTGCCAGCAGAGCGCAAACAGGGTCCGGCAATCAGCCCCAGCATTTT
TRBV6-5	-	-	TRBJ2-6	CASRVNPGANVLTF	TGTGCCAGCAGGGTAAATCCTGGGGCCAACGTCCTGACTTTC
TRBV2	-	-	TRBJ2-5	CASSLGYQETQYF	TGTGCCAGCAGTCTCGGATACCAAGAGACCCAGTACTTC
TRBV28	-	-	TRBJ1-6	CASAPRSGNSPLHF	TGTGCCAGCGCCCCCCGCTCTGGAAATTCACCCCTCCACTTT
TRBV7-9	-	-	TRBJ1-2	CASSLSGTPYGYTF	TGTGCCAGCAGCCTAAGCGGGACACCATATGGCTACACCTTC
TRBV5-4	TRBD2	-	TRBJ2-5	CASSPNLGTSVGTQYF	TGTGCCAGCAGCCCTAACCTCGGGACTAGCGTTGGGACCCAGTACTTC
TRBV4-2	-	-	TRBJ1-2	CASSQEIFRHRNYGYTF	TGTGCCAGCAGCCAAGAAATTTTTCGACACCGTAACTATGGCTACACCTTC
TRBV13	-	-	TRBJ2-7	CASSLGAHEQYF	TGTGCCAGCAGCTTAGGCGCCCACGAGCAGTACTTC
TRBV5-6	-	-	TRBJ1-2	CASSLFSRTFNYGYTF	TGTGCCAGCAGCCTGTTCAGTAGGACTTTTAACTATGGCTACACCTTC
TRBV4-1	-	-	TRBJ2-7	CASSQEMWVGQVSIGQQYF	TGCGCCAGCAGCCAAGAGATGTGGGTCGGGCAGGTCTCAATCGGGCAGCAGTACTTC
TRBV5-1	TRBD1	-	TRBJ2-1	CASRGTGDYNEQFF	TGCGCCAGCAGGGGGACAGGGGATTACAATGAGCAGTTCTTC
TRBV18	-	-	TRBJ1-4	CASSPPSDQGEKLFF	TGTGCCAGCTCACCTCCTTCAGACCAGGGTGAAAAACTGTTTTTT
TRBV6-1	-	few	TRBJ2-7	CASSSGSYEQYF	TGTGCCAGCAGCTCCGGCAGCTACGAGCAGTACTTC
TRBV7-9	-	few	TRBJ2-7	CASSSMGGSSHGEIYEQYF	TGTGCCAGCAGCTCAATGGGGGGCAGCTCTCATGGGGAAATCTACGAGCAGTACTTC
TRBV7-2	-	-	TRBJ2-7	CASSAQGYEQYF	TGTGCCAGCAGCGCCCAGGGGTACGAGCAGTACTTC
TRBV11-3	-	-	TRBJ2-5	CASSLGTGEVTQYF	TGTGCCAGCAGCTTAGGCACAGGGGAGGTGACCCAGTACTTC
TRBV30	TRBD1	-	TRBJ2-7	CAWSISRGLSYEQYF	TGTGCCTGGAGTATCTCCAGGGGGCTGTCCTACGAGCAGTACTTC
TRBV9	-	-	TRBJ1-5	CASSALGYTQPQHF	TGTGCCAGCAGCGCCCTAGGGTATACTCAGCCCCAGCATTTT
TRBV5-1	-	-	TRBJ1-4	CASSLQGWSNEKLFF	TGCGCCAGCAGCTTACAGGGTTGGTCTAATGAAAAACTGTTTTTT
TRBV7-8	-	-	TRBJ2-3	CASSLGGYTDTQYF	TGTGCCAGCAGCTTAGGGGGATACACAGATACGCAGTATTTT
TRBV5-1	-	-	TRBJ2-7	CASSLVPRVMDEQYF	TGCGCCAGCAGCTTGGTCCCCAGGGTTATGGACGAGCAGTACTTC
TRBV7-6	TRBD1	few	TRBJ1-3	CASSLQTGPGNTIYF	TGTGCCAGCAGCCTTCAGACAGGGCCGGGAAACACCATATATTTT
TRBV10-3	-	few	TRBJ1-1	CAIRVFGEGTEAFF	TGTGCCATCAGAGTCTTCGGGGAAGGGACTGAAGCTTTCTTT